A selection of T cell receptor beta chains follows, all from one sample in a study of cytomegalovirus exposure and HLA in healthy donors. Profiling relied on immunoSEQ multiplex PCR, and the TCRdb table lists in-frame clones only, not all of them. Recorded for this sample: about 110,000 clones. Material for sequencing was PBMCs. The receptors shown here come from a man aged 35-49 years in good health and CMV-seropositive. CDR3s include the opening cysteine and the closing phenylalanine or tryptophan. The D gene is left open where the match is weak.

V gene: TRBV9; J gene: TRBJ1-3; D gene: .; CDR3 protein: CASSVAGYSGNTIYF; CDR3 DNA: TGTGCCAGCAGCGTAGCAGGTTACTCTGGAAACACCATATATTTT
V gene: TRBV4-2; J gene: TRBJ2-6; D gene: .; CDR3 protein: CASSHADRTGANVLTF; CDR3 DNA: TGTGCCAGCAGCCACGCGGACAGAACTGGGGCCAACGTCCTGACTTTC
V gene: TRBV28; J gene: TRBJ1-1; D gene: .; CDR3 protein: CASSSGGIRTEAFF; CDR3 DNA: TGTGCCAGCAGTTCGGGGGGGATAAGGACTGAAGCTTTCTTT
V gene: TRBV28; J gene: TRBJ2-7; D gene: TRBD2; CDR3 protein: CASSSSGRALDEQYF; CDR3 DNA: TGTGCCAGCAGTTCCAGCGGGAGGGCCCTCGACGAGCAGTACTTC
V gene: TRBV14; J gene: TRBJ1-3; D gene: .; CDR3 protein: CASSQDMPGAGNTIYF; CDR3 DNA: TGTGCCAGCAGCCAAGATATGCCGGGTGCCGGAAACACCATATATTTT
V gene: TRBV27; J gene: TRBJ2-2; D gene: TRBD1; CDR3 protein: CASSVTQGAQGELFF; CDR3 DNA: TGTGCCAGCAGCGTAACACAGGGGGCTCAGGGGGAGCTGTTTTTT
V gene: TRBV19; J gene: TRBJ2-5; D gene: .; CDR3 protein: CASSGGSETQYF; CDR3 DNA: TGTGCCAGTAGTGGAGGCTCGGAGACCCAGTACTTC
V gene: TRBV21-1; J gene: TRBJ1-1; D gene: .; CDR3 protein: CASSLGQGFPEAFF; CDR3 DNA: TGTGCCAGCAGCCTGGGGCAGGGTTTCCCTGAAGCTTTCTTT
V gene: TRBV2; J gene: TRBJ2-3; D gene: TRBD1; CDR3 protein: CASNQGALITDTQYF; CDR3 DNA: TGTGCCAGCAACCAGGGGGCCCTAATCACAGATACGCAGTATTTT
V gene: TRBV21-1; J gene: TRBJ1-4; D gene: .; CDR3 protein: CASSKDCTGSIGVFLICEKLFF; CDR3 DNA: TGTGCCAGCAGCAAAGATTGTACAGGGTCAATCGGGGTGTTTTTAATTTGTGAAAAACTGTTTTTT
V gene: TRBV7-2; J gene: TRBJ1-5; D gene: .; CDR3 protein: CASSRRGAGRRQPQHF; CDR3 DNA: TGTGCCAGCAGCCGACGGGGGGCAGGGAGACGTCAGCCCCAGCATTTT
V gene: TRBV29-1; J gene: TRBJ1-1; D gene: .; CDR3 protein: CSAIRGYDTEAFF; CDR3 DNA: TGCAGCGCCATTAGAGGATATGACACTGAAGCTTTCTTT
V gene: TRBV7-2; J gene: TRBJ1-2; D gene: TRBD1; CDR3 protein: CASSPRNRGYRLGGYTF; CDR3 DNA: TGTGCCAGCAGCCCTAGGAACAGGGGTTACAGGTTAGGAGGCTACACCTTC
V gene: TRBV5-5; J gene: TRBJ1-5; D gene: TRBD1; CDR3 protein: CASSFVTGGFWNQPQHF; CDR3 DNA: TGTGCCAGCAGCTTTGTGACAGGGGGCTTTTGGAATCAGCCCCAGCATTTT
V gene: TRBV7-9; J gene: TRBJ1-4; D gene: TRBD1; CDR3 protein: CASSWRGPNEKLFF; CDR3 DNA: TGTGCCAGCAGCTGGAGGGGGCCTAATGAAAAACTGTTTTTT
V gene: TRBV7-3; J gene: TRBJ1-2; D gene: TRBD1; CDR3 protein: CASSSFAGGTENNYGYTF; CDR3 DNA: TGTGCCAGCAGCTCATTTGCGGGTGGGACAGAGAATAACTATGGCTACACCTTC
V gene: TRBV10-3; J gene: TRBJ2-4; D gene: .; CDR3 protein: CAISDQLAKNIQYF; CDR3 DNA: TGTGCCATCAGTGACCAACTAGCCAAAAACATTCAGTACTTC
V gene: TRBV28; J gene: TRBJ2-1; D gene: TRBD2; CDR3 protein: CASSLAGAAGYNEQFF; CDR3 DNA: TGTGCCAGCAGTTTAGCGGGAGCAGCAGGCTACAATGAGCAGTTCTTC
V gene: TRBV6-5; J gene: TRBJ1-5; D gene: .; CDR3 protein: CASSLVRGNQPQHF; CDR3 DNA: TGTGCCAGCAGTTTGGTACGGGGCAATCAGCCCCAGCATTTT
V gene: TRBV27; J gene: TRBJ2-6; D gene: .; CDR3 protein: CASSLSSSGANVLTF; CDR3 DNA: TGTGCCAGCAGTTTGTCCAGTTCTGGGGCCAACGTCCTGACTTTC
V gene: TRBV5-1; J gene: TRBJ2-7; D gene: TRBD1; CDR3 protein: CASSRRIGTQGGSEQYF; CDR3 DNA: TGCGCCAGCAGCCGCAGAATCGGGACACAAGGGGGCTCCGAGCAGTACTTC
V gene: TRBV7-9; J gene: TRBJ2-5; D gene: TRBD1; CDR3 protein: CASSERDSRETQYF; CDR3 DNA: TGTGCCAGCAGCGAAAGGGACAGTAGAGAGACCCAGTACTTC
V gene: TRBV14; J gene: TRBJ2-7; D gene: TRBD1; CDR3 protein: CASSPRDSWGERYEQYF; CDR3 DNA: TGTGCCAGCAGCCCCCGGGACAGTTGGGGCGAACGCTACGAGCAGTACTTC
V gene: TRBV5-8; J gene: TRBJ1-2; D gene: .; CDR3 protein: CASTLDSYYGYTF; CDR3 DNA: TGTGCCAGCACGCTAGACAGCTACTATGGCTACACCTTC
V gene: TRBV19; J gene: TRBJ1-5; D gene: .; CDR3 protein: CASSQQGTRQPQHF; CDR3 DNA: TGTGCCAGTAGCCAACAGGGAACGAGGCAGCCCCAGCATTTT
V gene: TRBV27; J gene: TRBJ2-7; D gene: .; CDR3 protein: CASSPDPYEQYF; CDR3 DNA: TGTGCCAGCAGCCCAGATCCCTACGAGCAGTACTTC
V gene: TRBV5-6; J gene: TRBJ2-5; D gene: TRBD2; CDR3 protein: CASSLEAWASGYQETQYF; CDR3 DNA: TGTGCCAGCAGCTTGGAGGCATGGGCTAGCGGCTACCAAGAGACCCAGTACTTC
V gene: TRBV5-4; J gene: TRBJ2-5; D gene: TRBD2; CDR3 protein: CASSRGAGATVQETQYF; CDR3 DNA: TGTGCCAGCAGTCGGGGAGCGGGAGCCACCGTCCAAGAGACCCAGTACTTC
V gene: TRBV14; J gene: TRBJ2-7; D gene: .; CDR3 protein: CASSHRLTGPSESYEQYF; CDR3 DNA: TGTGCCAGCAGCCACAGATTGACGGGGCCTAGCGAATCTTACGAGCAGTACTTC
V gene: TRBV7-6; J gene: TRBJ2-7; D gene: TRBD1; CDR3 protein: CASSLGQPYEQYF; CDR3 DNA: TGTGCCAGCAGCTTGGGACAGCCGTACGAGCAGTACTTC
V gene: TRBV5-6; J gene: TRBJ1-1; D gene: .; CDR3 protein: CASSLSRRENTEAFF; CDR3 DNA: TGTGCCAGCAGCTTGTCTAGACGGGAGAACACTGAAGCTTTCTTT
V gene: TRBV2; J gene: TRBJ2-5; D gene: TRBD1; CDR3 protein: CASRAVGGTGEEETQYF; CDR3 DNA: TGTGCCAGCCGGGCGGTAGGCGGGACAGGGGAGGAGGAGACCCAGTACTTC
V gene: TRBV7-9; J gene: TRBJ2-5; D gene: .; CDR3 protein: CASSLYSGAETQYF; CDR3 DNA: TGTGCCAGCAGCTTATATTCAGGGGCCGAGACCCAGTACTTC
V gene: TRBV15; J gene: TRBJ1-1; D gene: .; CDR3 protein: CATSRDVAVSSEAFF; CDR3 DNA: TGTGCCACCAGCAGAGATGTGGCAGTTTCCTCTGAAGCTTTCTTT
V gene: TRBV10-2; J gene: TRBJ2-7; D gene: TRBD2; CDR3 protein: CASSFSGRAVGAYEQYF; CDR3 DNA: TGCGCCAGCAGCTTTAGCGGGAGGGCCGTCGGGGCTTACGAGCAGTACTTC
V gene: TRBV5-5; J gene: TRBJ2-7; D gene: .; CDR3 protein: CASSLGGNSYEQYF; CDR3 DNA: TGTGCCAGCAGCTTGGGCGGTAACTCCTACGAGCAGTACTTC
V gene: TRBV7-8; J gene: TRBJ2-1; D gene: TRBD2; CDR3 protein: CASSLARASGSIYNEQFF; CDR3 DNA: TGTGCCAGCAGCTTAGCGCGAGCTAGCGGGAGTATCTACAATGAGCAGTTCTTC
V gene: TRBV27; J gene: TRBJ2-6; D gene: .; CDR3 protein: CASSFGGKAGANVLTF; CDR3 DNA: TGTGCCAGCAGTTTTGGCGGAAAGGCTGGGGCCAACGTCCTGACTTTC
V gene: TRBV7-9; J gene: TRBJ2-5; D gene: TRBD1; CDR3 protein: CASSPWAGGSETQYF; CDR3 DNA: TGTGCCAGCAGCCCGTGGGCAGGGGGCTCAGAGACCCAGTACTTC
V gene: TRBV9; J gene: TRBJ2-7; D gene: .; CDR3 protein: CASSSRDSYEQYF; CDR3 DNA: TGTGCCAGCAGCTCGCGGGACTCCTACGAGCAGTACTTC
V gene: TRBV2; J gene: TRBJ2-7; D gene: TRBD1; CDR3 protein: CASSRQGLPYEQYF; CDR3 DNA: TGTGCCAGCAGTAGACAGGGGCTCCCCTACGAGCAGTACTTC
V gene: TRBV14; J gene: TRBJ2-2; D gene: .; CDR3 protein: CASSQGQFRTGELFF; CDR3 DNA: TGTGCCAGCAGCCAAGGACAGTTTCGGACCGGGGAGCTGTTTTTT
V gene: TRBV19; J gene: TRBJ2-1; D gene: TRBD2; CDR3 protein: CASSITGGGSGNEQFF; CDR3 DNA: TGTGCCAGTAGTATTACTGGCGGCGGGAGTGGCAATGAGCAGTTCTTC
V gene: TRBV15; J gene: TRBJ2-1; D gene: TRBD1; CDR3 protein: CATSRAATGVDEQFF; CDR3 DNA: TGTGCCACCAGCAGAGCAGCGACAGGGGTCGATGAGCAGTTCTTC
V gene: TRBV10-3; J gene: TRBJ2-7; D gene: .; CDR3 protein: CAINDQGYEQYF; CDR3 DNA: TGTGCCATCAACGACCAGGGGTACGAGCAGTACTTC
V gene: TRBV7-2; J gene: TRBJ1-5; D gene: .; CDR3 protein: CASSRVHSNQPQHF; CDR3 DNA: TGTGCCAGCAGCCGGGTGCATAGCAATCAGCCCCAGCATTTT
V gene: TRBV30; J gene: TRBJ1-3; D gene: TRBD1; CDR3 protein: CAFGQGAGNTIYF; CDR3 DNA: TGTGCTTTCGGACAGGGGGCTGGAAACACCATATATTTT
V gene: TRBV7-9; J gene: TRBJ1-1; D gene: .; CDR3 protein: CASSPQQVGNTEAFF; CDR3 DNA: TGTGCCAGCTCACCCCAACAGGTGGGGAACACTGAAGCTTTCTTT
V gene: TRBV5-6; J gene: TRBJ2-1; D gene: TRBD2; CDR3 protein: CASSLDLAGGTGDEQFF; CDR3 DNA: TGTGCCAGCAGCTTGGATCTAGCGGGAGGGACTGGAGATGAGCAGTTCTTC
V gene: TRBV4-2; J gene: TRBJ2-1; D gene: TRBD2; CDR3 protein: CASRRLAGGTYNEQFF; CDR3 DNA: TGTGCCAGCAGACGACTAGCGGGAGGGACTTACAATGAGCAGTTCTTC
V gene: TRBV25-1; J gene: TRBJ2-2; D gene: TRBD1; CDR3 protein: CASSEIGTARRPGELFF; CDR3 DNA: TGTGCCAGCAGTGAAATTGGGACAGCCCGGAGACCCGGGGAGCTGTTTTTT
V gene: TRBV4-2; J gene: TRBJ2-5; D gene: TRBD1; CDR3 protein: CASSPRTGAEETQYF; CDR3 DNA: TGTGCCAGCAGCCCCCGGACAGGGGCGGAGGAGACCCAGTACTTC